These T cell receptor beta chains were read from a single sample in a study of shared clonotypes between healthy human individuals. This table comes from immunoSEQ multiplex PCR, and its TCRdb copy is limited to in-frame clones, with some not included. The sample holds more than 550,000 clones; just over 90% are singletons and the top ten take approximately 24%. Sequencing was carried out using naive CD8+ T cells sorted from blood. Source of these receptors: a young man in good health. The CDR3 runs from the conserved cysteine through the conserved F or W. D genes are given only for firm matches. Clone size is not always given. Where it is, it says once, few, many or a class for expanded clones.

NA	TRBV7-9	13	NA	TRBJ2-1	TGTGCCAGCAGCTCAGGGGTTAACAATGAGCAGTTCTTC	CASSSGVNNEQFF
NA	TRBV4-2	15	NA	TRBJ2-1	TGTGCCAGCAGCCCCCGAGGGGTCTCCTACAATGAGCAGTTCTTC	CASSPRGVSYNEQFF
NA	TRBV6-1	13	few	TRBJ1-4	TGTGCCAGCAGTGAAGTTGGGGACCTAGGACTGTTTTTT	CASSEVGDLGLFF
NA	TRBV9	15	NA	TRBJ2-7	TGTGCCAGCAGCGTGGGACGGATTGATCGCTACGAGCAGTACTTC	CASSVGRIDRYEQYF
NA	TRBV28	12	NA	TRBJ2-3	TGTGCCAGCAGTTTTCCCGGAGATACGCAGTATTTT	CASSFPGDTQYF
TRBD2	TRBV9	16	NA	TRBJ2-1	TGTGCCAGCAGCGGTTTCGGGACTAGCGGGAACAATGAGCAGTTCTTC	CASSGFGTSGNNEQFF
NA	TRBV7-3	15	once	TRBJ2-1	TGTGCCAGCGCAGAGTCGGAGAGCTCCTACAATGAGCAGTTCTTC	CASAESESSYNEQFF
NA	TRBV27	15	once	TRBJ2-7	TGTGCCAGCAGTCAAAGGAGGGCCCTCGACTACGAGCAGTACTTC	CASSQRRALDYEQYF
TRBD2	TRBV11-2	14	NA	TRBJ2-1	TGTGCCAGCAGCTTAGCGGGAGGGCCGGGGGAGCAGTTCTTC	CASSLAGGPGEQFF
NA	TRBV6-5	13	NA	TRBJ1-1	TGTGCCAGCAGTTACTCGATGAACACTGAAGCTTTCTTT	CASSYSMNTEAFF
TRBD1	TRBV4-1	17	NA	TRBJ2-5	TGCGCCAGCAGCCAACACGATTCCGGGGACAGCCAAGAGACCCAGTACTTC	CASSQHDSGDSQETQYF
NA	TRBV10-2	15	once	TRBJ2-1	TGCGCCAGCAGTGAGTTAGAGGGGGGAAACAATGAGCAGTTCTTC	CASSELEGGNNEQFF
TRBD2	TRBV2	17	NA	TRBJ2-1	TGTGCCAGCAGTGGAAGGACTAGCGGATACTCCTACAATGAGCAGTTCTTC	CASSGRTSGYSYNEQFF
TRBD2	TRBV15	17	NA	TRBJ2-1	TGTGCCACCAGCAGCGGTCATCTACTAGCGGGACCGGGTGAGCAGTTCTTC	CATSSGHLLAGPGEQFF
TRBD1	TRBV7-9	16	NA	TRBJ2-7	TGTGCCAGCAGCTTAGTTCCCGGGACAGGGGTCTACGAGCAGTACTTC	CASSLVPGTGVYEQYF
NA	TRBV28	15	NA	TRBJ1-1	TGTGCCAGCAGTTTATGGGGGGCCGGGAACACTGAAGCTTTCTTT	CASSLWGAGNTEAFF
TRBD1	TRBV7-9	17	NA	TRBJ2-4	TGTGCCAGCAGCGCCCCGCAGGGGGACAGGGGATTTAACATTCAGTACTTC	CASSAPQGDRGFNIQYF
NA	TRBV7-2	16	NA	TRBJ2-1	TGTGCCAGCAGCTTAGGGTCGCGGCCCTCCTACAATGAGCAGTTCTTC	CASSLGSRPSYNEQFF
NA	TRBV5-4	14	NA	TRBJ1-2	TGTGCCAGCAGCCTCCGACAGGCTAACTATGGCTACACCTTC	CASSLRQANYGYTF
NA	TRBV7-9	14	NA	TRBJ2-5	TGTGCCAGCAGCTTTTGGGAAAGCCAAGAGACCCAGTACTTC	CASSFWESQETQYF
TRBD1	TRBV5-1	14	NA	TRBJ2-7	TGCGCCAGCAGCGAGACAGGGGGAGACTACGAGCAGTACTTC	CASSETGGDYEQYF
NA	TRBV7-2	16	NA	TRBJ2-3	TGTGCCAGCAGCCACTACGTCGGGCCACCACAAGATACGCAGTATTTT	CASSHYVGPPQDTQYF
TRBD1	TRBV5-8	14	NA	TRBJ1-1	TGTGCCAGCAGGACGACAGGGACAAGCACTGAAGCTTTCTTT	CASRTTGTSTEAFF
NA	TRBV27	18	NA	TRBJ2-2	TGTGCCAGCAGTTTATCTATCCCACGGCTTGTGAGGACCGGGGAGCTGTTTTTT	CASSLSIPRLVRTGELFF
NA	TRBV11-2	13	NA	TRBJ2-7	TGTGCCAGCAGCTTACCCGGGACCTACGAGCAGTACTTC	CASSLPGTYEQYF
NA	TRBV7-9	14	NA	TRBJ2-2	TGTGCCAGCAGCAATATGCTAGTTGCCGGGGAGCTGTTTTTT	CASSNMLVAGELFF
NA	TRBV25-1	17	NA	TRBJ2-3	TGTGCCAGCAGTGAACCTCGGGACTGGGGGAGCACAGATACGCAGTATTTT	CASSEPRDWGSTDTQYF
TRBD2	TRBV7-8	16	NA	TRBJ2-1	TGTGCCAGCAGCGCTGGGACTAGCGGGAGGATCAATGAGCAGTTCTTC	CASSAGTSGRINEQFF
NA	TRBV11-3	12	NA	TRBJ2-1	TGTGCCAGCAGCCGAGCGTACAATGAGCAGTTCTTC	CASSRAYNEQFF
NA	TRBV27	13	NA	TRBJ1-5	TGTGCCAGCAGTTTTGGAGGAAATCAGCCCCAGCATTTT	CASSFGGNQPQHF
TRBD2	TRBV7-6	18	NA	TRBJ2-2	TGTGCCAGCAGCTTGTTCAGCCCCGGACTAGTGGACACCGGGGAGCTGTTTTTT	CASSLFSPGLVDTGELFF
NA	TRBV19	15	NA	TRBJ2-7	TGTGCCAGTAGTATGACAGACCCCCGCTCCTACGAGCAGTACTTC	CASSMTDPRSYEQYF
TRBD1	TRBV29-1	16	NA	TRBJ1-2	TGCAGCGTTGACCGTCCCAGTGAGGGGGCTGTGAATGGCTACACCTTC	CSVDRPSEGAVNGYTF
TRBD2	TRBV11-2	18	once	TRBJ2-2	TGTGCCAGCAGCTTAGACATCGTAGCGGGCGGGGACACCGGGGAGCTGTTTTTT	CASSLDIVAGGDTGELFF
NA	TRBV7-9	14	NA	TRBJ1-5	TGTGCCAGCAGCTCATCGAGGAGCAATCAGCCCCAGCATTTT	CASSSSRSNQPQHF
NA	TRBV11-2	13	once	TRBJ2-1	TGTGCCAGCAGCTTCGGTGTGGGCAATGAGCAGTTCTTC	CASSFGVGNEQFF
NA	TRBV7-9	15	few	TRBJ1-5	TGTGCCAGCAGCTTGGGAGACAGTAGCAATCAGCCCCAGCATTTT	CASSLGDSSNQPQHF
NA	TRBV4-1	14	NA	TRBJ2-7	TGCGCCAGCAGCCCCCAGCCCTCGCCGAACGAGCAGTACTTC	CASSPQPSPNEQYF
NA	TRBV4-1	14	NA	TRBJ2-7	TGCGCCAGCAGCCAAGAGACACCCACCTACGAGCAGTACTTC	CASSQETPTYEQYF
NA	TRBV18	13	NA	TRBJ1-5	TGTGCCAGCTCACCACTGGGTGACCAGCCCCAGCATTTT	CASSPLGDQPQHF
NA	TRBV5-6	14	NA	TRBJ1-5	TGTGCCAGCAGCTTGTTCAGAGCCAATCAGCCCCAGCATTTT	CASSLFRANQPQHF
NA	TRBV27	14	NA	TRBJ2-1	TGTGCCAGCGGTGGATGGTTAGGTACCAATGAGCAGTTCTTC	CASGGWLGTNEQFF
NA	TRBV4-1	15	once	TRBJ1-4	TGCGCCAGCAGCCAAGGACCGGTTGGAAGCGAAAAACTGTTTTTT	CASSQGPVGSEKLFF
NA	TRBV7-9	14	NA	TRBJ2-2	TGTGCCAGCAGCCCACAGGGGGGGACCGGGGAGCTGTTTTTT	CASSPQGGTGELFF
NA	TRBV19	16	once	TRBJ2-1	TGTGCCAGTAGTATCACCTGGGCGGGAAGGGTAGATGAGCAGTTCTTC	CASSITWAGRVDEQFF
NA	TRBV4-1	16	NA	TRBJ1-5	TGCGCCAGCAGCCAAGCCTCCGGAGCTATCAATCAGCCCCAGCATTTT	CASSQASGAINQPQHF